The T cell receptor (beta chain) under discussion was sequenced for a study of cytomegalovirus exposure and HLA in healthy donors (dated by TCRdb to about 2017). A note on the overall study: In an earlier analysis of fewer than 750 of the donors, less than 350 Gb of sequence data and 100 million or so unique TCR beta sequences from about 190 million T cells were reported. Roughly 300 gigabases of sequencing data and approximately 80 million unique TCR sequences were included in an early release covering 550 to 800 HLA-typed donors. Of the approximately 400 genotyped donors, 65% to 90% fell in the genetic ancestry cluster associated with self-reported Caucasian donors. The study aimed to test whether signatures of past pathogen exposure could be identified by cataloging public T cell receptors. The T cell repertoires of around 670 subjects were profiled by immunosequencing and related to cytomegalovirus serostatus. Besides the first cohort of 500 to 700 subjects, a separate validation cohort made up of over a hundred different subjects was used. To predict cytomegalovirus infection status, the study brought together high-throughput TCR immunosequencing, statistical association of individual TCRs with disease status, and machine learning. To study patterns of TCR occurrence, a later analysis re-analyzed previously published TCR beta repertoires from 500 to 850 donors and added high-resolution HLA genotyping. Rather than drawing on any new phenotypic data, the later analysis identified candidate immune exposures from TCR beta sequences and the way those sequences occurred across donors. In an earlier analysis of 550 to 700 of the donors, high-throughput TCR beta sequencing was used to judge whether each TCR beta V gene segment behaved as functional or pseudogenic. Alongside the repertoire data, information on donor age, sex, ethnicity and CMV serostatus was compiled. Genome-wide SNP genotypes for about three fifths of the 666 donors were used in a later genetic analysis, which treated that subset as a discovery cohort. All discovery cohort repertoires had been generated on a single sequencing platform. Class I and class II HLA loci were covered by the typing at four-digit resolution. The number of typed donors differed by locus: 629-630 for A, B, C, DRB1 and DQB1; 522 for DQA1; 606 for DPA1; and around 490 for DPB1. Because of strong linkage in the cohort, four or five DR-DQ haplotypes were treated as single units for association and clustering. Across approximately 420 genotyped donors of the cohort, an average of about 240,000 unique TCR beta nucleotide sequences per donor were sequenced, and 15% to 20% of those sequences were non-productive.

Study-wide findings and limitations: A later analysis found that most CMV-associated TCR beta chains appeared HLA-restricted, with HLA associations seemingly driven largely by CMV exposure. A total of fewer than 200 TCR beta chains were listed by the study as associated with cytomegalovirus. At a false discovery rate of 0.05, a later analysis linked about 16,000 TCR beta sequences to specific HLA alleles. While some public TCRs were present in many individuals, most TCR sequences turned up only very rarely across donors. A cluster of highly shared sequence variants was judged likely to be a technical artifact of the sequencing pipeline. In an earlier analysis of approximately 590 of the donors, most TCR beta V segments appeared in productive rearrangements about 87% or about 30% of the time, broadly matching IMGT annotations. A later genetic analysis reported fewer N-insertions in productive TCRs among donors in an Asian-associated ancestry cluster than the roughly 690-donor mean. Three of the identified cytomegalovirus-associated TCR beta chains were confirmed in vitro to be specific for cytomegalovirus antigens. When HLA alleles, especially DR and DQ, strongly co-occurred, TCR associations were difficult to assign to individual alleles. A later analysis found that TCR association rates varied across HLA loci, with DRB1 alleles showing the most associated TCRs and HLA-C alleles the fewest. A further reported finding was that TCR beta sequences accurately predicted the HLA-A and HLA-B alleles for most subjects in the first cohort. Because the 87-base-pair reads could not distinguish some IMGT-functional V segments, including TRBV6-2 and TRBV6-3, those segments were excluded. In a later genetic analysis, a missense DCLRE1C variant was associated with V-gene and J-gene trimming of TCR beta chains, and the association was replicated in an independent cohort. Linkage disequilibrium might explain the correlated functional status among segregating V segments, but an unknown experimental factor could not be ruled out. The authors suggested that the approach could potentially be extended to other disease states and immunological phenotypes. The only immune exposure information available for the cohort was CMV serostatus. Because HLA typing was unavailable for some donors at each locus, only the typed subset was used in association tests. The classifier was reported to diagnose cytomegalovirus status with high specificity and sensitivity in both the original and validation cohorts. The cohort was sequenced for TCR beta chains only, and without alpha or paired-chain data the features that could be detected were limited. Roughly uniform sequencing depth across donors was assumed in presence/absence analyses, although this assumption may not hold. Approximately 16 rarely observed V segments, including chromosome 9 orphons, were excluded from the earlier analysis of a few hundred of the donors because counts were too low. A later analysis reported that several top co-occurrence clusters appeared linked to parvovirus B19, influenza, CMV and Epstein-Barr virus. In a later analysis, HLA-associated TCR beta chains showed more clonal expansion and lower generation probabilities than non-associated chains that were equally common.

Turning to this clone: The clone's antigen remains unknown. Base-call qualities are not available, and no considerably larger clone is one nucleotide away.

According to the germline V gene (reference sequence), CDR1 reads MNHNY and CDR2 reads SVGAGI. V loses 5 bases of germline sequence and J loses 3 bases, and the interval between the two ends is 13 bases. Counted from cysteine to phenylalanine, this CDR3 has 15 amino acids. Only the CDR3 DNA is retained, 45 bases long and in frame from the first base. Libraries were prepared through the immunoSEQ multiplex PCR assay. The multiplex PCR relied on a mix of 60 forward primers for TCR Vbeta segments and 13 reverse primers for TCR Jbeta segments. Amplification of the CDR3 region of rearranged TCR beta genes was performed with a multiplex PCR assay on genomic DNA. The amplified TCR beta libraries were sequenced on the Illumina HiSeq System as 87-base-pair reads. On the authors' methods: Across the 700 or so repertoires, a later analysis counted some 81 million unique TCR beta chains, about 10 million of which were shared by at least two donors. Raw reads were error-corrected and collapsed into unique sequences by a nearest-neighbor algorithm in which closely related sequences were merged to remove PCR and sequencing errors. CDR3 sequences were aligned to IMGT reference sequences to assign V, D and J gene segments. For a sequence to be retained, a match of at least six nucleotides to both a V gene segment and a J gene segment was required. Rearrangements were called productive when the CDR3 lacked stop codons and stayed in frame with V and J; all others were non-productive. CDR3 was defined by IMGT convention, running from the second conserved V-encoded cysteine to the conserved J-encoded phenylalanine. In an earlier analysis of roughly 610 of the donors, sequences lacking an unambiguous match to a single V gene segment were excluded. An earlier analysis of fewer than 750 of the donors classified V segments as functional when productive rearrangements were above 56.7% and as segregating when the standard deviation between donors was above 5%. A statistical classification framework was built for diagnosing cytomegalovirus status from the catalog of TCR beta chain sequences. In a later analysis, TCR nucleotide sequences were compared against IMGT/GENE-DB human TR gene sequences so that V and J genes could be assigned. Using the TCRdist pipeline, a later analysis assigned CDR3 sequences along with most-parsimonious VDJ recombination scenarios. In a later analysis, every TCR beta chain was defined by the combination of its CDR3 amino acid sequence and its V-gene family, and reads without a unique V-gene family were dropped. As a way to deal with suspected cross-contamination and a sequencing artifact, a later analysis dropped 500 to 700 nucleotide sequences that were highly shared and had low generation probability. In a later analysis, a clonal expansion index for each public chain was calculated from normalized within-repertoire ranks of inferred template counts. In a later analysis, generation probabilities were computed with a VDJ recombination model fitted to out-of-frame rearrangements, and the resulting probabilities were checked against IGoR. In a later analysis, TCR-TCR, TCR-HLA and TCR-CMV co-occurrence was scored with hypergeometric tests, and a repertoire-size bias correction was applied to TCR pairs. A later analysis estimated false discovery rates by permuting HLA or CMV assignments 20 times. In a later analysis, co-occurring TCRs were grouped using DBSCAN, and TCRdist sequence similarity was added for clustering within HLA-allele-positive subsets. Repertoires with fewer than 30,000 or more than 120,000 public chains, plus five repertoires with anomalous nucleotide sharing, were excluded from co-occurrence clustering. TCRdb carries this immuneACCESS record with in-frame sequences only. Its versions omit some clonotypes, under half of them owing to an unresolved V gene in the studies checked, with the rest unexplained. V, J and clone size were drawn from that table, and D and trimming were deduced from the DNA. Within this sample are approximately 110,000 clones, with around 80% of them counted one time only. Roughly 5% of the sample goes to the ten largest clones.

In total, roughly 670 healthy bone marrow donors made up the cohort. All cohort members were sampled while nominally healthy, although unrecorded immune exposures were likely present. The donor tested CMV seropositive and was one of the 289 seropositive cohort members. Each donor provided a peripheral blood sample, and peripheral blood mononuclear cells were used for TCR beta sequencing. Genomic DNA extraction from the blood cell samples was performed with the Qiagen DNeasy Blood Extraction Kit. The sample taken for sequencing was PBMCs. The chain was built from TRBV6-6 and TRBJ1-4; perhaps TRBD1 is the D gene, with 5 bases matching. The receptor comes from a female donor in good health and CMV-seropositive. The nucleotide sequence is TGTGCCAGCAGTCCCCTGGGGGGAGCTAATGAAAAACTGTTTTTT. Translation gives CASSPLGGANEKLFF.